This T cell receptor beta chain derives from a study of cytomegalovirus exposure and HLA in healthy donors. 13 Jbeta primers and 60 Vbeta primers were used for the PCR. The assay was immunoSEQ multiplex PCR, and TCRdb's table has in-frame clones only and misses some. The data hold about 200,000 clones, with more than 75% observed a single time. Trimming stripped 5 bases from V and 3 bases from J, with 10 bases between. Germline lookup yields CDR1 MDHEN and CDR2 SYDVKM. The CDR3 has 13 amino acids. Sequenced material: PBMCs. This sequence joins TRBV28 and TRBJ1-2; unclear D gene. The sequence came from a woman between 40 and 50 years old in good health and CMV-seronegative. CDR3 sequence (DNA): TGTGCCAGCAGTCCCCCCGTCGACTATGGCTACACCTTC. It is translated as CASSPPVDYGYTF.